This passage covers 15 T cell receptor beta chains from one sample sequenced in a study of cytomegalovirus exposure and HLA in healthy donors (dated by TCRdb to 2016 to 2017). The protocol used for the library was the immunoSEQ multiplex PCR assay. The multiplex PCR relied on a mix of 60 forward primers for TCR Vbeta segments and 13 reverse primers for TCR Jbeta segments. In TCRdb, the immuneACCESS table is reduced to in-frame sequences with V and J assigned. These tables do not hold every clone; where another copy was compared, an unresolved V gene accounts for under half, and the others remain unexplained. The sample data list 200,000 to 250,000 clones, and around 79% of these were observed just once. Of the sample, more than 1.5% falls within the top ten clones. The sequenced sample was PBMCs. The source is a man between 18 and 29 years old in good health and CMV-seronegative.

The CDR3 DNA reads TGCGCCAGCAGCCAAGGGATAGCGGAATCCTACGAGCAGTACTTC. Protein product: CASSQGIAESYEQYF. The V and J genes are TRBV4-3 and TRBJ2-5; D might be TRBD2 (6 bases). With the DNA end fitting TRBJ2-7 better, the J assignment may be wrong. Germline V gives CDR1 LGHNA, CDR2 YSLEER. The CDR3 has 15 residues.

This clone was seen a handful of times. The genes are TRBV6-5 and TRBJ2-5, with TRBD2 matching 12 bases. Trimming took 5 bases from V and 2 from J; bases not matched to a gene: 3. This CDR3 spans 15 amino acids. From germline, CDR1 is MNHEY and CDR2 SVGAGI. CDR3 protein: CASSPSGGVQETQYF. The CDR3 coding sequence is TGTGCCAGCAGTCCTAGCGGGGGGGTTCAAGAGACCCAGTACTTC.

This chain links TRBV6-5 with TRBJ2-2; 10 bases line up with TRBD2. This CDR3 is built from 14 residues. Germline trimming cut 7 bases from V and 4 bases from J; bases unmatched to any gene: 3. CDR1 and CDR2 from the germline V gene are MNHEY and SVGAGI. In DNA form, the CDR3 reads TGTGCCAGCACTAGCGGGGGCGTCACCGGGGAGCTGTTTTTT. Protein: CASTSGGVTGELFF.

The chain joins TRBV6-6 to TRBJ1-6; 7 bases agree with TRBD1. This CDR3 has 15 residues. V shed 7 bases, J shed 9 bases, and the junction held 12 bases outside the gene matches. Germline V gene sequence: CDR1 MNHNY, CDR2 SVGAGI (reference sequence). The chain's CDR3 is CASTEDRQGGSPLHF. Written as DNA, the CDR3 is TGTGCCAGCACCGAGGATCGACAGGGAGGTTCACCCCTCCACTTT.

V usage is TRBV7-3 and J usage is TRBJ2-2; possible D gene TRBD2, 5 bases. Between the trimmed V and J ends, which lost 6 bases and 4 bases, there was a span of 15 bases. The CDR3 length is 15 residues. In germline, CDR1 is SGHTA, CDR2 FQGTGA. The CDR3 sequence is CASSRDYSSTGELFF. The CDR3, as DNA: TGTGCCAGCAGTCGAGACTATTCGAGCACCGGGGAGCTGTTTTTT. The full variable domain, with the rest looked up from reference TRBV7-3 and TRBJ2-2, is GAGVSQTPSNKVTEKGKYVELRCDPISGHTALYWYRQSLGQGPEFLIYFQGTGAADDSGLPNDRFFAVRPEGSVSTLKIQRTERGDSAVYLCASSRDYSSTGELFFGEGSRLTVL.

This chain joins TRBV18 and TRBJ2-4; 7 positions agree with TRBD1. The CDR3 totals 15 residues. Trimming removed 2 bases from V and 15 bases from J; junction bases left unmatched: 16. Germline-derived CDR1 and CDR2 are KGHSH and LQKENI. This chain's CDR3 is CASSPGTAVGHMRYF. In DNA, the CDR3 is TGTGCCAGCTCACCAGGGACAGCAGTTGGTCATATGAGGTACTTC.

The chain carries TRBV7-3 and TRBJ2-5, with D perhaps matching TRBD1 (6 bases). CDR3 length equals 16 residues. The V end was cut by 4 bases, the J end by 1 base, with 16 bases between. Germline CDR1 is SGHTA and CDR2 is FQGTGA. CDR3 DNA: TGTGCCAGCAGCTGGGGGCCCCGGGACCTCCAAGAGACCCAGTACTTC. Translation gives CASSWGPRDLQETQYF. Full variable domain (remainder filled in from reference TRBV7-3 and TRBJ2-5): GAGVSQTPSNKVTEKGKYVELRCDPISGHTALYWYRQSLGQGPEFLIYFQGTGAADDSGLPNDRFFAVRPEGSVSTLKIQRTERGDSAVYLCASSWGPRDLQETQYFGPGTRLLVL.

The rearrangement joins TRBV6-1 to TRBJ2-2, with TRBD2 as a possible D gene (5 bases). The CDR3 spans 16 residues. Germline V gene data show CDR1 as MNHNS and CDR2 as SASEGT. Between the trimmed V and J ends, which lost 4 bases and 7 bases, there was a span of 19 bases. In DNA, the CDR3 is TGTGCCAGCAGTGGGCCCAGGACGGGATCCGTCGGGGAGCTGTTTTTT. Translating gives CASSGPRTGSVGELFF.

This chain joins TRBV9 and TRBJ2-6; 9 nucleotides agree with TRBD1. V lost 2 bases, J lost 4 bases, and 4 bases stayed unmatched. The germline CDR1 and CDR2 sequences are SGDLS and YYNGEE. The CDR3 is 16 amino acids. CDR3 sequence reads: CASSVGQGGGANVLTF. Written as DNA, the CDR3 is TGTGCCAGCAGCGTGGGACAGGGTGGAGGGGCCAACGTCCTGACTTTC.

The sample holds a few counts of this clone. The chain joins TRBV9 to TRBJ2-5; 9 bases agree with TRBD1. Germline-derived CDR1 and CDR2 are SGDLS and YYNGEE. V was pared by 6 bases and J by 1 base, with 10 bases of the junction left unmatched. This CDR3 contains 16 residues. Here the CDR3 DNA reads TGTGCCAGCAATAGAAACCCGGGACAGGGCCAAGAGACCCAGTACTTC. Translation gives CASNRNPGQGQETQYF.

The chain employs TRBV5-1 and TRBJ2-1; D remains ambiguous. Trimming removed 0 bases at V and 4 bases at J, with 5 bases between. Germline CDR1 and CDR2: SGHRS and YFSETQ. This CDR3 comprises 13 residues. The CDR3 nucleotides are TGCGCCAGCAGCTTGGACTTATACAATGAGCAGTTCTTC. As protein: CASSLDLYNEQFF.

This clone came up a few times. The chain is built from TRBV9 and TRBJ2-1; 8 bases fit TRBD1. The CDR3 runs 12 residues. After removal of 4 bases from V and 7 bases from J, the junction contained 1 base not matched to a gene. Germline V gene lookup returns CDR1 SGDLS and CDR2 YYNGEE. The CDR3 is CASSQGANEQFF. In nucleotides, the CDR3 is TGTGCCAGCAGCCAGGGGGCGAATGAGCAGTTCTTC.

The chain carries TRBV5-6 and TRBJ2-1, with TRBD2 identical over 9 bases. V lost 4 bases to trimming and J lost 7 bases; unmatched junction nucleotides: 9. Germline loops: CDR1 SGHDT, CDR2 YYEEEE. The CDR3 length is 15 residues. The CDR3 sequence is CASSPLREGRNEQFF. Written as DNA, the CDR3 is TGTGCCAGCAGCCCCCTGCGGGAGGGCCGTAATGAGCAGTTCTTC. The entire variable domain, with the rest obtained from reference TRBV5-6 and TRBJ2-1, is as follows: DAGVTQSPTHLIKTRGQQVTLRCSPKSGHDTVSWYQQALGQGPQFIFQYYEEEERQRGNFPDRFSGHQFPNYSSELNVNALLLGDSALYLCASSPLREGRNEQFFGPGTRLTVL.

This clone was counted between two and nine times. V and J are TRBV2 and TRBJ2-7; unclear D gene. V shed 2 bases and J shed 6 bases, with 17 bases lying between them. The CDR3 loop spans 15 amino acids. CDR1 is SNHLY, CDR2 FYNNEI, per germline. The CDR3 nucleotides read TGTGCCAGCAGTGAAACCGGCAGCCCGACTTTCGAGCAGTACTTC. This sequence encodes CASSETGSPTFEQYF.

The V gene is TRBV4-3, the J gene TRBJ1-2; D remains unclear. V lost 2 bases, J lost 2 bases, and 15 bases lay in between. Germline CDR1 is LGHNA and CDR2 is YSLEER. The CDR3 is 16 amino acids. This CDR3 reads CASSQSWAAKNYGYTF. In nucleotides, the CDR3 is TGCGCCAGCAGCCAAAGCTGGGCAGCTAAAAACTATGGCTACACCTTC.